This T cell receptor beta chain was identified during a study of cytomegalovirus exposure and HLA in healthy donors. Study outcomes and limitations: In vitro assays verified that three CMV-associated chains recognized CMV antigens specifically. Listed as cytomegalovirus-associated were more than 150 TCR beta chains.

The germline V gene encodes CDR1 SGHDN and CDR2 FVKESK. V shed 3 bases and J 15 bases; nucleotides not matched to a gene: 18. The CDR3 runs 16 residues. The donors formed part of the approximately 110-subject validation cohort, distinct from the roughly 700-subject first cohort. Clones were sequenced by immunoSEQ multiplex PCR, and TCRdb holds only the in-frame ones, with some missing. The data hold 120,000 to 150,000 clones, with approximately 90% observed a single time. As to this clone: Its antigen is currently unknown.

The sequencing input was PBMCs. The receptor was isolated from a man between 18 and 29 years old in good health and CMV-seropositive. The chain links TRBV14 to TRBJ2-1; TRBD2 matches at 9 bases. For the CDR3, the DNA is TGTGCCAGCAGCCAGCCGTCGGCGGGAGGGCTAACGCGGCTGTTCTTC. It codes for CASSQPSAGGLTRLFF.